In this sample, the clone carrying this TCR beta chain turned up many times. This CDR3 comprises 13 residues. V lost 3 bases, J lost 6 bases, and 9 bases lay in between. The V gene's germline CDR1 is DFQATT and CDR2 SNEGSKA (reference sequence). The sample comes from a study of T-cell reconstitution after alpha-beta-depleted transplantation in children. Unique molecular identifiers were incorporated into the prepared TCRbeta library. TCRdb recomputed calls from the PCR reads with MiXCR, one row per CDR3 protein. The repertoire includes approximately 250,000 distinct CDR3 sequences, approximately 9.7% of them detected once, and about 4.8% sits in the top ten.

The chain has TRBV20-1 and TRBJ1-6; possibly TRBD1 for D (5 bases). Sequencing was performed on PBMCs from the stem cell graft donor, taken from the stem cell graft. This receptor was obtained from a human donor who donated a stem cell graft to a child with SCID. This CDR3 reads CSASIGANSPLHF. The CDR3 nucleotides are TGCAGTGCTAGCATAGGGGCTAATTCACCCCTCCACTTT.